Shown below are 13 T cell receptor beta chains from a single sample sequenced in a study of shared clonotypes between healthy human individuals. Sequenced by immunoSEQ multiplex PCR; TCRdb stores in-frame clones only, minus some. The sample yields about 380,000 clones, 96% seen once. The sequencing sample was made of memory CD8+ T cells sorted from blood. Sample subset: CD45RO+ cells pooled with CCR7-negative TemRA cells. These receptor sequences come from a young man in good health.

The chain carries TRBV11-1 and TRBJ2-5; 7 positions match TRBD1. V lost 1 base, J lost 5 bases, and 10 bases stayed unmatched. This CDR3 comprises 16 residues. Germline V gene lookup returns CDR1 SGHAT and CDR2 FQDESV (reference sequence). The CDR3 loop reads CASSLELTGSGETQYF. Written as DNA, the CDR3 is TGTGCCAGCAGCTTAGAGTTGACAGGGTCGGGGGAGACCCAGTACTTC.

The CDR3 DNA is TGCGCCAGCAGCTTTCCGGGACTCGAGCAGTTCTTC. This gives the protein CASSFPGLEQFF. The chain carries TRBV5-1 and TRBJ2-1; possibly TRBD2 for D (6 bases). Germline CDR1 and CDR2: SGHRS and YFSETQ. V was clipped by 2 bases and J by 10 bases, with 10 bases between them. CDR3 length: 12 amino acids.

V is TRBV7-9 and J is TRBJ2-1, with 10 positions matching TRBD2. V shed 2 bases, J shed 8 bases, and the junction held 3 bases outside the gene matches. The CDR3 loop spans 14 amino acids. Per germline, CDR1 SEHNR and CDR2 FQNEAQ (reference sequence). The DNA of the CDR3 is TGTGCCAGCAGCTTATCACTAGCGGGATATGAGCAGTTCTTC. This encodes CASSLSLAGYEQFF.

CDR3 nucleotide sequence: TGTGCCAGCAGCTTAGCCGGGACACCCGCCAAAAACATTCAGTACTTC. It specifies CASSLAGTPAKNIQYF. V gene TRBV11-1 combines with J gene TRBJ2-4; tentatively, D is TRBD1 (6 bases). Deletions cut 0 bases from V and 1 base from J, with 10 bases between. The CDR3 extends over 16 amino acids. CDR1 and CDR2 from the germline V gene are SGHAT and FQDESV (reference sequence).

This clone was counted a few times. The chain links TRBV27 to TRBJ1-2, with no clear D. CDR1 and CDR2 from the germline V gene are MNHEY and SMNVEV (reference sequence). This CDR3 has 12 amino acids. V was shortened by 9 bases and J by 8 bases, with 16 bases between the two germline ends. The CDR3 spells CASKGSGNGYTF. The CDR3 region has the DNA TGTGCCAGTAAGGGTTCGGGGAACGGCTACACCTTC.

The chain links TRBV7-9 to TRBJ2-2; D perhaps matches TRBD1 (6 bases). The germline CDR1 and CDR2 sequences are SEHNR and FQNEAQ (reference sequence). The CDR3 is 14 residues long. The CDR3 DNA reads TGTTGGGTAGCGAGGGGGACGAACACCGGGGAGCTGTTTTTT. It is translated as CWVARGTNTGELFF.

The J gene is TRBJ2-7, the V gene TRBV4-1, with TRBD2 matching over 7 bases. CDR3 length equals 14 residues. The germline V gene has CDR1 MGHRA and CDR2 YSYEKL. V was pared by 3 bases and J by 5 bases, with 7 bases of the junction left unmatched. CDR3 DNA: TGCGCCAGCAGCCACCGGATTCGGGGGGACGAGCAGTACTTC. Translation: CASSHRIRGDEQYF.

This chain uses TRBV19 with TRBJ1-2; 9 bases match TRBD1. This CDR3 is built from 16 residues. Germline CDR1 and CDR2: LNHDA and SQIVND (reference sequence). V dropped 3 bases and J dropped 3; count of bases not matched to a gene: 8. The CDR3 protein is CASSIFGTGNYYGYTF. The CDR3 DNA follows: TGTGCCAGTAGTATCTTCGGGACAGGGAATTACTATGGCTACACCTTC.

The chain links TRBV5-1 to TRBJ2-7, with 7 bases matching TRBD2. This CDR3 region has 14 residues. J gave up 3 bases and V 5 bases, and 8 bases lay outside the gene matches. In germline, CDR1 is SGHRS, CDR2 YFSETQ. The CDR3 coding sequence is TGCGCCAGCAGGCCTCTGAGCGGGAACTACGAGCAGTACTTC. Amino acids: CASRPLSGNYEQYF.

This rearrangement joins TRBV5-6 to TRBJ2-3; unclear D gene. Germline loops: CDR1 SGHDT, CDR2 YYEEEE. CDR3 length equals 12 residues. The V and J ends lost 2 bases and 5 bases respectively, with 6 bases between them. The CDR3 is CASSFLGDTQYF. DNA for the CDR3: TGTGCCAGCAGCTTCCTCGGAGATACGCAGTATTTT. Full variable domain (missing parts from reference TRBV5-6 and TRBJ2-3): DAGVTQSPTHLIKTRGQQVTLRCSPKSGHDTVSWYQQALGQGPQFIFQYYEEEERQRGNFPDRFSGHQFPNYSSELNVNALLLGDSALYLCASSFLGDTQYFGPGTRLTVL.

The rearrangement uses TRBV30 and TRBJ2-3; 14 bases align to TRBD2. Germline CDR1 and CDR2: GTSNPN and SVGIG (reference sequence). V gave up 4 bases and J gave up 0 bases; unmatched junction bases: 6. There are 17 residues in the CDR3. The CDR3 loop is CAWIGTSGSQSTDTQYF. CDR3 DNA: TGTGCCTGGATCGGGACTAGCGGGAGCCAAAGCACAGATACGCAGTATTTT.

V and J are TRBV28 and TRBJ1-3; D call uncertain. This CDR3 spans 12 amino acids. The germline CDR1 and CDR2 sequences are MDHEN and SYDVKM. V gave up 1 base and J gave up 7 bases, with 5 bases separating them. CDR3 residues: CASSLFGNTIYF. CDR3 nucleotide sequence: TGTGCCAGCAGTTTATTTGGTAACACCATATATTTT.

As to this clone: The same CDR3 also results from other DNA sequences found in this sample. This chain uses TRBV7-2 with TRBJ2-7; either TRBD1 or TRBD2 may fit D (6 bases each). The germline CDR1 and CDR2 sequences are SGHTA and FQGNSA. There are 14 residues in the CDR3. Between the trimmed V and J ends, which lost 0 bases and 2 bases, there was a span of 8 bases. CDR3 region: CASSLAGGTYEQYF. The CDR3 coding sequence is TGTGCCAGCAGCTTAGCAGGGGGGACCTACGAGCAGTACTTC.